The entry below gives a single T cell receptor (beta chain) sequence along with its context. Germline V lookup: CDR1 MNHEY, CDR2 SMNVEV (reference sequence). The CDR3 has 17 amino acids. J was trimmed by 2 bases and V by 5 bases; bases with no gene match: 10. This specimen comes from a study of blood T cell repertoires in COVID-19. Assay used: immunoSEQ multiplex PCR; TCRdb lists only in-frame clones, some missing. The sample lists 50,000 to 55,000 clones, 85% to 90% occurring once. The clonotype was recovered from a man aged 65 to 79 with acute or convalescent COVID-19. This chain links TRBV27 with TRBJ1-4, with 8 bases lining up with TRBD1. The sample taken for sequencing was peripheral blood. The CDR3 spells CASSPTGGFITNEKLFF. CDR3 sequence (DNA): TGTGCCAGCAGTCCCACAGGGGGTTTCATTACTAATGAAAAACTGTTTTTT.